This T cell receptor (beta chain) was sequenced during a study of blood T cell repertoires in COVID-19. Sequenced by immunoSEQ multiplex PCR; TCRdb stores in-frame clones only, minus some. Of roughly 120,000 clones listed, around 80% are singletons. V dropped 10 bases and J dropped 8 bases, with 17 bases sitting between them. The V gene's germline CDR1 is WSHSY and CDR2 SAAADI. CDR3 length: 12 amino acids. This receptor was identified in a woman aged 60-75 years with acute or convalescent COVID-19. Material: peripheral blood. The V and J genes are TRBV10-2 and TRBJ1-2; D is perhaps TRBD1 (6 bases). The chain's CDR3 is CATKGGAQGYTF. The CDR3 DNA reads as TGCGCCACCAAGGGGGGGGCGCAGGGCTACACCTTC.